A single sample is the source of the 32 T cell receptor beta chains below, sequenced in a study of blood T cells in healthy people across ages. Through a sample-barcoded 5' primer and a J-beta primer mix, a second PCR was run for 7 to 11 cycles. Using its own MiXCR run on the 5' RACE reads, TCRdb lists one record per CDR3 protein. The sample lists approximately 600,000 distinct CDR3 sequences, about 53% occurring once. Input material: blood. The receptors originated from a man in his sixties in good health.

The chain has TRBV5-1 and TRBJ1-1; TRBD1 might be the D (5 bases). This CDR3 has 15 residues. CDR1 SGHRS and CDR2 YFSETQ come from the germline V gene. V lost 6 bases and J 3 bases, leaving 18 bases between the germline ends. The CDR3 nucleotides are TGCGCCAGCACCATTGGTGGGGGAGGGTACACTGAAGCTTTCTTT. Translating it yields CASTIGGGGYTEAFF.

This chain uses TRBV29-1 with TRBJ1-1, with a tentative D call TRBD1 (5 bases). V lost 5 bases, J lost 1 base, and 14 bases lay in between. The germline V gene encodes CDR1 SQVTM and CDR2 ANQGSEA. The CDR3 is 14 amino acids. CDR3 DNA sequence: TGCAGCGTTAAGTCGGCAGGGTGGAACACTGAAGCTTTCTTT. As protein: CSVKSAGWNTEAFF.

This clonotype was detected a few times. The chain uses TRBV5-1 and TRBJ2-7; 7 nucleotides match TRBD1. V gave up 0 bases and J gave up 4 bases; unmatched junction bases: 7. The CDR3 runs 15 residues. In germline, CDR1 is SGHRS, CDR2 YFSETQ. In DNA form, the CDR3 reads TGCGCCAGCAGCTTGGGGACAGGAGACGGATACGAGCAGTACTTC. This sequence encodes CASSLGTGDGYEQYF.

This clonotype has more than one count but fewer than ten. The CDR3 spells CASSYSYGTEAFF. CDR3 sequence (DNA): TGTGCCAGCAGTTATTCGTATGGCACTGAAGCTTTCTTT. The chain couples TRBV6-5 to TRBJ1-1; no firm D call. CDR1 and CDR2 (germline): MNHEY, SVGAGI. Deletions cut 3 bases from V and 4 bases from J, with 9 bases between. This CDR3 region has 13 residues.

This clonotype was seen only once. The V and J genes are TRBV5-1 and TRBJ2-1, with D unresolved. The CDR3 sequence is 15 residues long. V was cut by 0 bases and J by 2 bases, with 9 bases left in between. Germline V gives CDR1 SGHRS, CDR2 YFSETQ. The CDR3 DNA reads as TGCGCCAGCAGCTTGGAACCCTCAGCCTACAATGAGCAGTTCTTC. It translates to CASSLEPSAYNEQFF.

The genes are TRBV3-1 and TRBJ2-3, with TRBD2 as a possible D gene (6 bases). V lost 4 bases and J 1 base, leaving 12 bases between the germline ends. Germline CDR1 LGHDT, CDR2 YNNKEL (reference sequence). The CDR3 loop spans 15 amino acids. The CDR3 region has the DNA TGTGCCAGCAGCCTCGGGGCTAGCGGCACAGATACGCAGTATTTT. Its translation: CASSLGASGTDTQYF.

The chain employs TRBV6-5 and TRBJ2-7; D perhaps matches TRBD2 (7 bases). Germline values: CDR1 MNHEY, CDR2 SVGAGI. The V and J ends lost 3 bases and 3 bases respectively, with 15 bases between them. This CDR3 region has 15 residues. The chain's CDR3 is CASSYSSGGLYEQYF. CDR3 coding DNA: TGTGCCAGCAGTTATTCGTCCGGGGGGCTCTACGAGCAGTACTTC.

The V gene is TRBV12-3 or TRBV12-4, the J gene TRBJ2-7, with 7 nucleotides matching TRBD1. The J segment lost 2 bases and the V segment lost 3 bases, leaving 4 bases of the junction unmatched. This CDR3 contains 14 residues. DNA of the CDR3: TGTGCCAGCAGTTTGACAGGGCCGACCTACGAGCAGTACTTC. This codes for CASSLTGPTYEQYF.

This rearrangement joins TRBV7-2 to TRBJ1-1; D is uncertain. V lost 1 base and J 0 bases, leaving 12 bases between the germline ends. The germline CDR1 and CDR2 sequences are SGHTA and FQGNSA. The CDR3 consists of 16 residues. The CDR3 region has the DNA TGTGCCAGCAGCTTAGTTGGCGGATCCATGAACACTGAAGCTTTCTTT. Translating gives CASSLVGGSMNTEAFF.

V gene TRBV10-3 combines with J gene TRBJ1-6; tentatively, D is TRBD1 (6 bases). V gave up 7 bases and J gave up 7 bases, with 14 bases separating them. Germline CDR1 ENHRY, CDR2 SYGVKD. The CDR3 is made up of 14 amino acids. The CDR3 spells CAIKEDRRNSPLHF. Written as DNA, the CDR3 is TGTGCCATCAAGGAGGACAGACGGAATTCACCCCTCCACTTT.

This chain joins TRBV2 and TRBJ2-1, with D unclear. Germline values: CDR1 SNHLY, CDR2 FYNNEI. The CDR3 contains 15 residues. The V and J ends lost 6 bases and 2 bases respectively, with 14 bases between them. The CDR3 DNA sequence: TGTGCCAGCAGGACCTCTAGTACCGCCTACAATGAGCAGTTCTTC. It encodes CASRTSSTAYNEQFF.

This clonotype was counted once. This rearrangement joins TRBV7-9 to TRBJ2-7, with D perhaps TRBD1 (5 bases). This CDR3 is 14 amino acids long. V lost 4 bases and J 4 bases, leaving 14 bases between the germline ends. In germline, CDR1 is SEHNR, CDR2 FQNEAQ (reference sequence). CDR3 DNA: TGTGCCAGCAGCTCCCTCGTTGGGGCTTACGAGCAGTACTTC. Amino acids: CASSSLVGAYEQYF.

V is TRBV20-1 and J is TRBJ2-3, with a possible D match to TRBD2 (6 bases). From germline, CDR1 is DFQATT and CDR2 SNEGSKA (reference sequence). V was clipped by 3 bases and J by 2 bases, with 9 bases between them. The CDR3 has 13 amino acids. CDR3 nucleotides: TGCAGTGCTAGCGGGAGTCCCACAGATACGCAGTATTTT. It specifies CSASGSPTDTQYF.

This rearrangement joins TRBV25-1 to TRBJ1-4, with 9 positions matching TRBD1. V lost 1 base to trimming and J lost 6 bases; unmatched junction nucleotides: 6. The CDR3 totals 16 residues. Germline CDR1 reads MGHDK; CDR2 reads SYGVNS. The CDR3 reads CASSESQGTGHEKLFF. CDR3 coding DNA: TGTGCCAGCAGTGAATCGCAGGGGACAGGGCATGAAAAACTGTTTTTT.

The rearrangement uses TRBV20-1 and TRBJ2-5; 12 positions agree with TRBD1. The germline CDR1 and CDR2 sequences are DFQATT and SNEGSKA (reference sequence). This CDR3 is 16 amino acids long. The J segment lost 5 bases and the V segment lost 6 bases, leaving 13 bases of the junction unmatched. CDR3 coding DNA: TGCAGTGCCATGGGACAGGGGGCCTCAACTAGGGAGACCCAGTACTTC. Translating gives CSAMGQGASTRETQYF.

The rearrangement joins TRBV5-1 to TRBJ2-5; 12 nucleotides match TRBD1. V was clipped by 4 bases and J by 5 bases; unmatched bases: 9. The CDR3 consists of 16 residues. Per the germline V gene, CDR1 is SGHRS and CDR2 is YFSETQ. The CDR3 DNA reads TGCGCCAGCAGCGGAGAGGGACAGGGGGCGTTCGAGACCCAGTACTTC. Translating gives CASSGEGQGAFETQYF.

This clonotype has only one observation. This chain links TRBV18 with TRBJ2-7; possible D gene TRBD2, 7 bases. Matching the DNA end better, TRBJ2-4 makes the J call doubtful. Germline CDR1 KGHSH, CDR2 LQKENI. This CDR3 has 14 amino acids. CDR3 sequence reads: CASSPREGENIQYF. Written as DNA, the CDR3 is TGTGCCAGCTCACCACGGGAGGGGGAAAACATTCAGTACTTC.

The chain employs TRBV20-1 and TRBJ2-1; a possible D gene is TRBD1 (6 bases). CDR3 length: 15 residues. V lost 6 bases and J lost 8, with 23 bases in between. The V gene's germline CDR1 is DFQATT and CDR2 SNEGSKA (reference sequence). Here the CDR3 DNA reads TGCAGTGCCGTCCCACAGGGTCTAGTGGGGTATGAGCAGTTCTTC. Translating it yields CSAVPQGLVGYEQFF.

The V and J genes are TRBV7-2 and TRBJ2-1; 8 nucleotides agree with TRBD2. The germline V gene has CDR1 SGHTA and CDR2 FQGNSA. The V gene end was trimmed by 5 bases and the J gene end by 5 bases; junction bases not matched to a gene: 11. CDR3 size: 16 residues. CDR3 bases: TGTACCAGCAGCACTATGGGTAGCGGGGCCCACAATGAGCAGTTCTTC. Its protein is CTSSTMGSGAHNEQFF.

This clonotype was observed a few times. The rearrangement joins TRBV4-2 to TRBJ2-5, with 10 bases identical to TRBD2. The J segment lost 3 bases and the V segment lost 1 base, leaving 2 bases of the junction unmatched. This CDR3 spans 15 amino acids. CDR1 LGHNA and CDR2 YNFKEQ come from the germline V gene. CDR3 protein: CASSQGLAGEETQYF. For the CDR3, the DNA is TGTGCCAGCAGCCAAGGTCTAGCGGGGGAAGAGACCCAGTACTTC.

The chain employs TRBV13 and TRBJ2-5; D is possibly TRBD1 (6 bases). Per germline, CDR1 PRHDT and CDR2 FYEKMQ (reference sequence). This CDR3 comprises 13 residues. V was clipped by 0 bases and J by 10 bases, with 12 bases between them. Here the CDR3 DNA reads TGTGCCAGCAGCTTAGGGCAGGGGAAGAGCCAGTACTTC. Encoded protein: CASSLGQGKSQYF. Combining the CDR3 with reference TRBV13 and TRBJ2-5 gives the whole variable domain AAGVIQSPRHLIKEKRETATLKCYPIPRHDTVYWYQQGPGQDPQFLISFYEKMQSDKGSIPDRFSAQQFSDYHSELNMSSLELGDSALYFCASSLGQGKSQYFGPGTRLLVL.

This clonotype was counted between two and nine times. The chain uses TRBV20-1 and TRBJ2-3; 9 bases are shared with TRBD1. J was trimmed by 7 bases and V by 6 bases; bases with no gene match: 8. Germline V gives CDR1 DFQATT, CDR2 SNEGSKA (reference sequence). The CDR3 runs to 13 residues. The CDR3 DNA sequence: TGCAGTGCCAGGACAGGGGCATTAAATACGCAGTATTTT. Translated, it gives CSARTGALNTQYF.

V gene TRBV20-1 combines with J gene TRBJ2-3; maybe TRBD2 (6 bases). The germline V gene encodes CDR1 DFQATT and CDR2 SNEGSKA (reference sequence). This CDR3 is 14 amino acids long. Deletions cut 5 bases from V and 5 bases from J, with 17 bases between. CDR3 residues: CSAAEMDGRDTQYF. In nucleotides, the CDR3 is TGCAGTGCTGCCGAAATGGACGGGAGAGATACGCAGTATTTT.

This chain uses TRBV5-1 with TRBJ2-7; TRBD2 agrees at 7 bases. The CDR3 runs to 18 residues. CDR1 is SGHRS and CDR2 is YFSETQ in the germline V gene. Germline trimming cut 1 base from V and 3 bases from J; bases unmatched to any gene: 16. CDR3 in DNA: TGCGCCAGCAGCTTGCGAGATGGGAGGGGCGGACCGAACTACGAGCAGTACTTC. Residues: CASSLRDGRGGPNYEQYF.

The rearrangement joins TRBV10-3 to TRBJ2-2; 7 bases agree with TRBD2. The CDR3 length is 14 residues. J lost 0 bases, V lost 8 bases, and 3 bases had no gene match. Germline V gene lookup returns CDR1 ENHRY and CDR2 SYGVKD. CDR3 sequence: CAILSGANTGELFF. For the CDR3, the DNA is TGTGCCATCCTGAGCGGGGCGAACACCGGGGAGCTGTTTTTT.

The CDR3 is CSARGDREPQGYTF. CDR3 bases: TGCAGTGCTAGGGGGGACAGGGAACCCCAGGGCTACACCTTC. The J gene is TRBJ1-2, the V gene TRBV20-1, with 9 nucleotides matching TRBD1. Germline V CDR1 and CDR2: DFQATT, SNEGSKA (reference sequence). After removal of 3 bases from V and 8 bases from J, the junction contained 10 bases not matched to a gene. This CDR3 is 14 amino acids long.

This clonotype occurred once. The J gene is TRBJ1-1, the V gene TRBV29-1, with D unresolved. Germline CDR1 SQVTM, CDR2 ANQGSEA. The germline V and J ends were trimmed by 5 bases and 4 bases, with 11 bases remaining between them. This CDR3 has 12 residues. The chain's CDR3 is CSVQQVGTEAFF. The DNA for the CDR3 is TGCAGCGTTCAGCAGGTGGGCACTGAAGCTTTCTTT.

J is TRBJ2-5 and V is TRBV29-1, with 11 bases that match TRBD1. Per the germline V gene, CDR1 is SQVTM and CDR2 is ANQGSEA. The CDR3 totals 14 residues. V dropped 3 bases and J dropped 4; count of bases not matched to a gene: 4. The CDR3 region has the DNA TGCAGCGTTGATCCGGGACAGGGGGTAGAGACCCAGTACTTC. It is translated as CSVDPGQGVETQYF.

This chain joins TRBV20-1 and TRBJ2-3; 10 nucleotides match TRBD2. This CDR3 has 15 residues. Trimming took 6 bases from V and 0 from J; bases not matched to a gene: 6. Per the germline V gene, CDR1 is DFQATT and CDR2 is SNEGSKA (reference sequence). The chain's CDR3 is CSASLAGASTDTQYF. CDR3 nucleotides: TGCAGTGCCAGCCTAGCGGGGGCTAGCACAGATACGCAGTATTTT.

The table lists this clonotype with a few counts. V is TRBV9 and J is TRBJ1-1; D uncertain. V gave up 0 bases and J gave up 0 bases, with 9 bases separating them. CDR1 SGDLS and CDR2 YYNGEE come from the germline V gene. This CDR3 comprises 15 residues. Here the CDR3 reads CASSVDEGLNTEAFF. The CDR3 nucleotides read TGTGCCAGCAGCGTAGATGAGGGATTGAACACTGAAGCTTTCTTT.

The rearrangement links TRBV29-1 to TRBJ2-1; D may be TRBD2 (7 bases). Germline values: CDR1 SQVTM, CDR2 ANQGSEA. Trimming stripped 6 bases from V and 6 bases from J, with 15 bases between. The CDR3 covers 13 residues. CDR3 nucleotides: TGCAGCGTCGTAGAGGGGGGGCCCAATGAGCAGTTCTTC. Translation gives CSVVEGGPNEQFF.

This sequence joins TRBV6-1 and TRBJ2-3; 13 bases fit TRBD2. V trimming: 4 bases; J trimming: 6 bases; junction bases outside the gene matches: 4. Germline CDR1 is MNHNS and CDR2 is SASEGT. The CDR3 spans 15 residues. For the CDR3, the DNA is TGTGCCAGCAGTGTTGGGACTAGCGGGGTGGATACGCAGTATTTT. Its protein product is CASSVGTSGVDTQYF.